These T cell receptor beta chains were read from a single sample in a study of blood T cell repertoires in COVID-19. The repertoire was sequenced with immunoSEQ multiplex PCR; TCRdb's copy has only in-frame clones and lacks some. The sample carries 250,000 to 300,000 clones, approximately 86% recorded once. Sequencing was performed on peripheral blood. The receptors originated from a woman between 65 and 79 years old with COVID-19, enrolled during active disease. The CDR3 runs from the conserved cysteine through the conserved F or W. D genes are given only for firm matches. Some rows mark clone size as missing; the rest say once, few, many or name a class of expanded clone.

cdr3_length j_call d_call clone_size v_call cdr3_nt cdr3_aa
14 TRBJ1-1 . . TRBV13 TGTGCCAGCAGCCCCCTCAGGGGCGACACTGAAGCTTTCTTT CASSPLRGDTEAFF
13 TRBJ1-1 TRBD1 once TRBV10-3 TGTGCCACCCAACAGGGGACGAACACTGAAGCTTTCTTT CATQQGTNTEAFF
15 TRBJ2-3 TRBD2 few TRBV27 TGTGCCAGCAGTTCCAGTAGCGGGGGAACAGATACGCAGTATTTT CASSSSSGGTDTQYF
12 TRBJ1-2 . . TRBV10-3 TGTGCCATCAGTGAGGGTAGATATGGCTACACCTTC CAISEGRYGYTF
15 TRBJ1-1 . . TRBV9 TGTGCCAGCAGCCCCCGCGACAGACCTGACACTGAAGCTTTCTTT CASSPRDRPDTEAFF
14 TRBJ2-3 . . TRBV18 TGTGCCAGCTCACCACTTGCCTACACAGATACGCAGTATTTT CASSPLAYTDTQYF
17 TRBJ2-5 . . TRBV24-1 TGTGCCACCAGTGATTTGCATAGGGGTTGGGGAAAAGAGACCCAGTACTTC CATSDLHRGWGKETQYF
17 TRBJ1-2 TRBD1 . TRBV7-9 TGTGCCAGCAGCTTAGAGGTTTCCCAGGGGGTACTCGTTGGCTACACCTTC CASSLEVSQGVLVGYTF
14 TRBJ1-6 . . TRBV27 TGTGCCAGCAGTTTATGGACAGACAATTCACCCCTCCACTTT CASSLWTDNSPLHF
14 TRBJ2-1 . . TRBV11-2 TGTGCCAGCAGCTCCTTCGGGGTCTCGTATGAGCAGTTCTTC CASSSFGVSYEQFF
15 TRBJ2-5 . . TRBV5-4 TGTGCCAGCAGCGCTAGCGCCCTGGGGGGAGAGACCCAGTACTTC CASSASALGGETQYF
14 TRBJ1-2 . . TRBV19 TGTGCCAGTAGTATACAGTCGGAGTACTATGGCTACACCTTC CASSIQSEYYGYTF
15 TRBJ2-7 . once TRBV3-1/TRBV3-2 TGTGCCAGCAGCCAAGCCCTATTAACAGGACACGAGCAGTACTTC CASSQALLTGHEQYF
14 TRBJ2-7 . . TRBV6-1 TGTGCCAGCAGTTCTGCGACAAGCTCCTACGAGCAGTACTTC CASSSATSSYEQYF
15 TRBJ1-5 TRBD1 . TRBV28 TGTGCCAGCACCCAAAGGGGACAGGGATATCAGCCCCAGCATTTT CASTQRGQGYQPQHF
15 TRBJ2-2 . . TRBV28 TGTGCCAGCAGTTTAGGAGGGGAAATGACCGGGGAGCTGTTTTTT CASSLGGEMTGELFF
13 TRBJ1-2 . . TRBV6-5 TGTGCCAGCAGTTACGGGCGTAACTATGGCTACACCTTC CASSYGRNYGYTF
15 TRBJ1-4 . . TRBV7-9 TGTGCCAGCAGCAGGTCCACGGGAACTAATGAAAAACTGTTTTTT CASSRSTGTNEKLFF
16 TRBJ2-1 TRBD2 . TRBV6-1 TGTGCCAGCAGTGAAGCGACAAGCGGGGATGGACATGAGCAGTTCTTC CASSEATSGDGHEQFF
14 TRBJ1-2 . . TRBV30 TGTGCCTGGAGTGTAGGAAGGGGTTGGTATGGCTACACCTTC CAWSVGRGWYGYTF
14 TRBJ2-2 TRBD1 once TRBV5-1 TGCGCCAGCAGCATGGACAGGGACGTGCGGGAGCTGTTTTTT CASSMDRDVRELFF
14 TRBJ2-5 . . TRBV27 TGTGCCAGCAGACCCGGGGTGATACAAGAGACCCAGTACTTC CASRPGVIQETQYF
15 TRBJ2-1 . . TRBV2 TGTGCCAGCAGACAGGCATTGAGCTCCTACAATGAGCAGTTCTTC CASRQALSSYNEQFF
14 TRBJ1-5 . . TRBV7-2 TGTGCCAGCAGCTTGGGAGGGTTCAATCAGCCCCAGCATTTT CASSLGGFNQPQHF
14 TRBJ1-2 TRBD1 . TRBV5-1 TGCGCCAGCAGCTCCCCGGACAGGATCAGGGGCTACACCTTC CASSSPDRIRGYTF
13 TRBJ2-5 TRBD2 . TRBV3-1/TRBV3-2 TGTGCCAGCAGCCCGTACGGGGGGGGGACGCAAAACTTC CASSPYGGGTQNF
14 TRBJ1-1 . . TRBV19 TGTGCCAGTACTATGGGGGGGGAGGGCACTGAAGCTTTCTTT CASTMGGEGTEAFF
16 TRBJ2-3 TRBD2 . TRBV10-1 TGCGCCAGCAGTGAGGTCCTAGCGGGGGGTAAGGATACGCAGTATTTT CASSEVLAGGKDTQYF
15 TRBJ2-2 TRBD2 . TRBV9 TGTGCCAGCAGGGGACTAGCGGGGGGAACCGGGGAGCTGTTTTTT CASRGLAGGTGELFF
14 TRBJ1-2 . once TRBV6-5 TGTGCCAGCAGTTACGGCAGCGCTAACTATGGCTACACCTTC CASSYGSANYGYTF
17 TRBJ2-1 TRBD2 . TRBV2 TGTGCCAGCAGTGAAACGGGGGAGGGTATTATTAGGAATGAGCAGTTCTTC CASSETGEGIIRNEQFF
14 TRBJ2-6 . once TRBV2 TGTGCCAGCAGTGACAGGGGTTGGGCCAACGTCCTGACTTTC CASSDRGWANVLTF
12 TRBJ2-7 . few TRBV29-1 TGCAGCGTCCGCGGACAGATAGACGAGCAGTACTTC CSVRGQIDEQYF
13 TRBJ1-1 . few TRBV30 TGTGCCTGGAGTCGTACCGGGAGCTCTGAAGCTTTCTTT CAWSRTGSSEAFF
14 TRBJ2-3 . . TRBV5-1 TGCGCCAGCAATACAGGAGGAGGGACAGATACGCAGTATTTT CASNTGGGTDTQYF
12 TRBJ2-7 . . TRBV19 TGTGCCAGTAGTATCGGGGGTTCCGAGCAGTACTTC CASSIGGSEQYF
13 TRBJ1-2 . . TRBV12-3/TRBV12-4 TGTGCCAGCAGTTTAGGGCAGGGGTTCGGCTACACCTTC CASSLGQGFGYTF